A selection of T cell receptor beta chains follows, all from one sample in a study of cytomegalovirus exposure and HLA in healthy donors. Profiled with immunoSEQ multiplex PCR; TCRdb holds only in-frame clones, not every one. Its clone listing holds 150,000 to 200,000 clones. The sample consisted of PBMCs. The receptors were gathered from a man aged 25 to 40 in good health and CMV-seronegative. Each CDR3 is given with its conserved first and last residue. The order of the fields is D gene, V gene, J gene, CDR3 protein, CDR3 DNA. The D gene is left open where the match is weak.

TRBD2	TRBV10-3	TRBJ2-1	CAIGLAVYNEQFF	TGTGCCATCGGACTAGCGGTCTACAATGAGCAGTTCTTC
TRBD1	TRBV10-3	TRBJ2-1	CAISVTGQGASNEQFF	TGTGCCATCAGTGTTACGGGACAGGGGGCGTCTAATGAGCAGTTCTTC
NA	TRBV7-2	TRBJ2-7	CASSSRTERTYEQYF	TGTGCCAGCAGCTCGCGGACAGAGAGAACCTACGAGCAGTACTTC
TRBD2	TRBV11-2	TRBJ2-3	CASSRLAGEITDTQYF	TGTGCCAGCAGCCGATTAGCGGGAGAGATCACAGATACGCAGTATTTT
NA	TRBV5-4	TRBJ1-2	CASSRDSSGYTF	TGTGCCAGCAGCCGGGACTCTTCAGGCTACACCTTC
TRBD1	TRBV5-4	TRBJ2-7	CASSLGDRSSYEQYF	TGTGCCAGCAGCTTGGGGGACAGGAGCTCCTACGAGCAGTACTTC
TRBD1	TRBV10-3	TRBJ2-5	CAISARTGVQETQYF	TGTGCCATCAGCGCCAGAACAGGGGTCCAAGAGACCCAGTACTTC
TRBD1	TRBV7-9	TRBJ1-1	CASSPADRYTEAFF	TGTGCCAGCAGTCCAGCGGACAGGTACACTGAAGCTTTCTTT
NA	TRBV11-3	TRBJ2-7	CASSLGGTYEQYF	TGTGCCAGCAGCTTAGGCGGAACCTACGAGCAGTACTTC
TRBD1	TRBV9	TRBJ2-7	CASSPQRSDRGYEQYF	TGTGCCAGCAGCCCTCAACGTTCGGACAGGGGCTACGAGCAGTACTTC
TRBD1	TRBV19	TRBJ2-5	CASKDRRQETQYF	TGTGCCAGCAAGGACAGGCGCCAAGAGACCCAGTACTTC
NA	TRBV6-1	TRBJ2-7	CASKPKTWPGGEQYF	TGTGCCAGCAAACCTAAGACATGGCCAGGGGGGGAGCAGTACTTC
TRBD2	TRBV7-2	TRBJ2-1	CASSFHWTSGNNEQFF	TGTGCCAGCAGCTTTCATTGGACTAGCGGAAACAATGAGCAGTTCTTC
NA	TRBV5-1	TRBJ2-2	CASSLEINTGELFF	TGCGCCAGCAGCTTAGAGATTAACACCGGGGAGCTGTTTTTT
TRBD1	TRBV19	TRBJ2-2	CASRPGQGAPGELFF	TGTGCCAGTAGGCCGGGACAGGGTGCCCCCGGGGAGCTGTTTTTT
NA	TRBV12-5	TRBJ2-2	CASGLGTAGELFF	TGTGCTAGTGGTTTGGGGACAGCCGGGGAGCTGTTTTTT
NA	TRBV30	TRBJ1-1	CAWSVRQNEAFF	TGTGCCTGGAGTGTACGCCAGAATGAAGCTTTCTTT
TRBD1	TRBV7-2	TRBJ1-1	CASSFWTGGTEAFF	TGTGCCAGCAGCTTCTGGACAGGGGGCACTGAAGCTTTCTTT
TRBD2	TRBV18	TRBJ2-5	CASSPAMGGKGETQYF	TGTGCCAGCTCACCTGCCATGGGGGGGAAAGGAGAGACCCAGTACTTC
NA	TRBV5-4	TRBJ1-2	CASSLGAGTNYGYTF	TGTGCCAGCAGCCTGGGAGCCGGGACAAATTATGGCTACACCTTC
NA	TRBV27	TRBJ2-3	CASRGRGGGDTQYF	TGTGCCAGCAGAGGTAGGGGGGGTGGAGATACGCAGTATTTT
NA	TRBV25-1	TRBJ2-3	CASSGGSGVSTDTQYF	TGTGCCAGCAGTGGGGGATCAGGGGTGAGCACAGATACGCAGTATTTT
NA	TRBV6-5	TRBJ1-1	CASSYSGLTFF	TGTGCCAGCAGTTACTCCGGGTTGACTTTCTTT
NA	TRBV21-1	TRBJ2-4	CASSKRCSGTGENIQYF	TGTGCCAGCAGCAAAAGGTGCTCCGGGACAGGGGAAAACATTCAGTACTTC
NA	TRBV4-3	TRBJ1-1	CASSQGAVTEAFF	TGCGCCAGCAGCCAGGGGGCTGTCACTGAAGCTTTCTTT
NA	TRBV5-6	TRBJ1-1	CASSLTWQIEAFF	TGTGCCAGCAGCTTGACGTGGCAGATTGAAGCTTTCTTT
NA	TRBV13	TRBJ1-1	CASIEGHLHTEAFF	TGTGCCAGCATCGAGGGACATCTTCACACTGAAGCTTTCTTT
TRBD2	TRBV27	TRBJ2-3	CASSHGGGRAYRDTQYF	TGTGCCAGCAGTCACGGGGGCGGGAGGGCCTATAGAGATACGCAGTATTTT
NA	TRBV14	TRBJ2-7	CASSLFRTSYEQYF	TGTGCCAGCAGCCTGTTCCGGACATCCTACGAGCAGTACTTC
NA	TRBV11-2	TRBJ2-5	CASSKWTGEVPSPQYF	TGTGCCAGCAGCAAGTGGACGGGGGAAGTACCCTCGCCGCAGTACTTC
NA	TRBV6-1	TRBJ2-5	CASSSLPGLAETQYF	TGTGCCAGCAGTAGCCTGCCGGGACTTGCGGAGACCCAGTACTTC
TRBD1	TRBV4-1	TRBJ2-3	CASSANTGQGSSTDTQYF	TGCGCCAGCAGCGCGAACACGGGACAGGGGTCTAGCACAGATACGCAGTATTTT
TRBD1	TRBV7-3	TRBJ2-1	CASSLTDRGSYNEQFF	TGTGCCAGCAGCTTAACCGACAGGGGCTCCTACAATGAGCAGTTCTTC
TRBD2	TRBV6-4	TRBJ2-2	CASSDSAGGEGELFF	TGTGCCAGCAGTGACTCGGCGGGGGGCGAGGGGGAGCTGTTTTTT
TRBD1	TRBV5-6	TRBJ2-7	CASSEGARYEQYF	TGTGCCAGCAGTGAGGGGGCGCGGTACGAGCAGTACTTC
TRBD1	TRBV7-9	TRBJ2-5	CASSPETGEETQYF	TGTGCCAGCAGCCCTGAGACAGGGGAGGAGACCCAGTACTTC
NA	TRBV25-1	TRBJ2-5	CASSAGAETQYF	TGTGCCAGCAGTGCAGGGGCGGAGACCCAGTACTTC
NA	TRBV15	TRBJ2-1	CATNGGGSSYNEQFF	TGTGCCACTAACGGGGGCGGGAGCTCCTACAATGAGCAGTTCTTC
TRBD1	TRBV15	TRBJ2-7	CATSKGQVGNEQYF	TGTGCCACCAGCAAGGGACAGGTTGGGAACGAGCAGTACTTC
NA	TRBV4-2	TRBJ2-1	CASSHLKTLDEQFF	TGTGCCAGCAGTCACCTAAAAACTCTTGATGAGCAGTTCTTC
TRBD1	TRBV19	TRBJ2-1	CATGQGSYNEQFF	TGTGCCACGGGACAGGGATCCTACAATGAGCAGTTCTTC
NA	TRBV5-4	TRBJ2-6	CASSLDAGAGANVLTF	TGTGCCAGCAGCTTGGATGCAGGGGCTGGGGCCAACGTCCTGACTTTC
NA	TRBV27	TRBJ2-7	CASSIRYGGSYEQYF	TGTGCCAGCAGCATAAGGTACGGAGGCTCCTACGAGCAGTACTTC